The 5 T cell receptor beta chains listed next were all sequenced from one sample in a study of T-cell reconstitution after alpha-beta-depleted transplantation in children. A TCRbeta library incorporating unique molecular identifiers was prepared. MiXCR was run by TCRdb on the PCR reads, yielding one entry per CDR3 protein. This repertoire shows about 610,000 distinct CDR3 sequences, roughly 10% found once; its top ten account for about 4%. This specimen consisted of PBMCs from the stem cell graft donor, obtained from the stem cell graft. The source of these receptors is a human donor who donated a stem cell graft to a child with acute myeloid leukemia.

A few counts support this clonotype. The chain links TRBV5-1 to TRBJ2-1, with 7 bases that match TRBD2. The junction had 1 base not matched to a gene; V was cut back by 3 bases and J by 7 bases. This CDR3 region has 12 residues. Germline-derived CDR1 and CDR2 are SGHRS and YFSETQ. The CDR3: CASSSGRNEQFF. CDR3 nucleotide sequence: TGCGCCAGCAGCTCCGGGAGGAATGAGCAGTTCTTC.

This clonotype was observed a handful of times. CDR3 sequence reads: CASSLGTSGTLYEQYF. Written as DNA, the CDR3 is TGCGCCAGCAGCTTGGGGACTAGCGGGACACTTTACGAGCAGTACTTC. The V gene is TRBV5-1, the J gene TRBJ2-7, with 12 nucleotides matching TRBD2. CDR1 is SGHRS and CDR2 is YFSETQ in the germline V gene. The CDR3 length is 16 residues. With V trimmed by 0 bases and J by 4 bases, 5 bases remained unmatched.

The V and J genes are TRBV4-2 and TRBJ2-4, with TRBD1 identical over 9 bases. The V segment lost 4 bases and the J segment 0 bases; nucleotides outside the gene matches: 7. Germline CDR1 reads LGHNA; CDR2 reads YNFKEQ. This CDR3 has 17 residues. The CDR3, as DNA: TGTGCCAGCAGCCTGGGACAGGGCAACCTAGCCAAAAACATTCAGTACTTC. This codes for CASSLGQGNLAKNIQYF.

This clonotype was found many times. This chain joins TRBV29-1 and TRBJ1-4; D is unresolved. There are 12 residues in the CDR3. V was shortened by 4 bases and J by 8 bases, with 11 bases between the two germline ends. CDR1 SQVTM and CDR2 ANQGSEA come from the germline V gene. In DNA, the CDR3 is TGCAGCGTTGCGGGTGTGGGGGAAAAACTGTTTTTT. It specifies CSVAGVGEKLFF.

The rearrangement uses TRBV5-1 and TRBJ2-7; a weak D match, TRBD2 (6 bases). V lost 4 bases and J lost 6, with 14 bases in between. Per germline, CDR1 SGHRS and CDR2 YFSETQ. The CDR3 has 13 amino acids. The CDR3 DNA reads as TGCGCCAGCAGCCTCACTCTAGCGACCGAGCAGTACTTC. Its protein product is CASSLTLATEQYF.